The following is a T cell receptor (beta chain) sequence with its context. These data belong to a study of T cells in localized non-small cell lung cancer. Data came from immunoSEQ multiplex PCR; TCRdb stores just in-frame clones and leaves some out. The sample carries 45,000 to 60,000 clones, 70% to 90% recorded once. Sequencing used PBMCs, obtained before any cancer treatment. This receptor was obtained from a man aged 40 to 75 with stage II lung adenocarcinoma.

The CDR3 DNA sequence: TGTGCCAGCAGCCCCATACCCTGGACCGAAAAACTGTTTTTT. This sequence encodes CASSPIPWTEKLFF. V and J are TRBV7-8 and TRBJ1-4, with D unresolved. Between the trimmed V and J ends, which lost 5 bases and 8 bases, there was a span of 15 bases. Germline values: CDR1 SGHVS, CDR2 FQNEAQ. The CDR3 spans 14 residues.